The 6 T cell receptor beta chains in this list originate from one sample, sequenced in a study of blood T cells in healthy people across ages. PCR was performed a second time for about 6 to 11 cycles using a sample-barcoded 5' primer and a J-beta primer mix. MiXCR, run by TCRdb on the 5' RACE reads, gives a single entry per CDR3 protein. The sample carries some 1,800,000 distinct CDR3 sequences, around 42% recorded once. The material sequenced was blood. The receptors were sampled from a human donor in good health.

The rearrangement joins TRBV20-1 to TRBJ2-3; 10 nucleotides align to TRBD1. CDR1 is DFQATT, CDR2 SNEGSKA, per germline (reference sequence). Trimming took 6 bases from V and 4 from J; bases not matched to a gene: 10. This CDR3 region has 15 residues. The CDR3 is CSAITGTGVSDTQYF. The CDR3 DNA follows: TGCAGTGCGATAACCGGGACAGGGGTGTCAGATACGCAGTATTTT.

CDR3 in amino acids: CASSVPDGTYEQQYF. Here the CDR3 DNA reads TGTGCCAGCAGCGTCCCGGACGGGACCTACGAGCAGCAGTACTTC. This chain joins TRBV7-9 and TRBJ2-7, with D perhaps assigned TRBD1 or TRBD2 (5 bases each). Germline-derived CDR1 and CDR2 are SEHNR and FQNEAQ (reference sequence). V was shortened by 5 bases and J by 8 bases, with 22 bases between the two germline ends. The CDR3 is 15 residues long.

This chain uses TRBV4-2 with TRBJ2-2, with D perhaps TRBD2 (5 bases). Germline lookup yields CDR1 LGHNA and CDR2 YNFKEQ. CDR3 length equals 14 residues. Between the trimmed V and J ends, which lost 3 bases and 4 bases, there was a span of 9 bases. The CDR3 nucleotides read TGTGCCAGCAGCCAGACTATAAGCACCGGGGAGCTGTTTTTT. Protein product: CASSQTISTGELFF.

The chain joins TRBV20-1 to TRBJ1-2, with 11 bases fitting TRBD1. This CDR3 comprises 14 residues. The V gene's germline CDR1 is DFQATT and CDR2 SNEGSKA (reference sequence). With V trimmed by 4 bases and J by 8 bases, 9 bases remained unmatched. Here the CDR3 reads CSATTDRGPRGYTF. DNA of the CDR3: TGCAGTGCTACAACGGACAGGGGGCCCAGGGGCTACACCTTC.

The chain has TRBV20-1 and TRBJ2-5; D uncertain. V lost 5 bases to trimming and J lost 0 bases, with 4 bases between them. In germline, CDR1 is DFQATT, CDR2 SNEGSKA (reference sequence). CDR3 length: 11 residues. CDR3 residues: CSAYYQETQYF. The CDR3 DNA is TGCAGTGCTTACTACCAAGAGACCCAGTACTTC.

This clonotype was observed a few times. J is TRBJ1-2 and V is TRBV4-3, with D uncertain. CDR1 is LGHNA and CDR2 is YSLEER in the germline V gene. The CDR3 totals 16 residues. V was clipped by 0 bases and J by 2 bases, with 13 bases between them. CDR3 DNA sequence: TGCGCCAGCAGCCAAGAAGTCCGGACTATAAACTATGGCTACACCTTC. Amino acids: CASSQEVRTINYGYTF.